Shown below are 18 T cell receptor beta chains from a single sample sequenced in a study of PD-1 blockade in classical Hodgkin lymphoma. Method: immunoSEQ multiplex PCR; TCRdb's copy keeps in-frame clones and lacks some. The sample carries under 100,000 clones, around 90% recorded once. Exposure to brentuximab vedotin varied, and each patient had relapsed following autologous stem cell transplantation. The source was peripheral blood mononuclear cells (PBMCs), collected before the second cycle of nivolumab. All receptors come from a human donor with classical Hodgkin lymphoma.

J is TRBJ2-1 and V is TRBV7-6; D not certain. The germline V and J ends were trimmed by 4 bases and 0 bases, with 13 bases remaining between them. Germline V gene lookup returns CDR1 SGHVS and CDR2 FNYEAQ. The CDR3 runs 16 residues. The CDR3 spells CASSSWLESSYNEQFF. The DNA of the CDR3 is TGTGCCAGCAGCTCTTGGCTAGAAAGCTCCTACAATGAGCAGTTCTTC.

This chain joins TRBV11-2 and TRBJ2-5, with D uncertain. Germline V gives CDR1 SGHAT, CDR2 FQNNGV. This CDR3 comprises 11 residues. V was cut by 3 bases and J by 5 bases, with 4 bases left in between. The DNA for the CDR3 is TGTGCCAGCAGCTTCGGGGAGACCCAGTACTTC. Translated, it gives CASSFGETQYF.

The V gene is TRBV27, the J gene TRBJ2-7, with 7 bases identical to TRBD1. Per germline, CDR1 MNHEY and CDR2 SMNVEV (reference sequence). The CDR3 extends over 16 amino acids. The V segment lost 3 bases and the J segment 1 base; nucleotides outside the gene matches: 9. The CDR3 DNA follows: TGTGCCAGCAGTTTCGAGTTAGGGACAGCATCCTACGAGCAGTACTTC. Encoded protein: CASSFELGTASYEQYF.

This chain's CDR3 is CASSPRGGSGLHEQYF. CDR3 bases: TGTGCCAGCAGCCCCCGCGGCGGTAGCGGGCTCCACGAGCAGTACTTC. V is TRBV27 and J is TRBJ2-7, with TRBD2 identical over 7 bases. The CDR3 length is 16 residues. The germline V gene encodes CDR1 MNHEY and CDR2 SMNVEV (reference sequence). With V trimmed by 6 bases and J by 5 bases, 16 bases remained unmatched.

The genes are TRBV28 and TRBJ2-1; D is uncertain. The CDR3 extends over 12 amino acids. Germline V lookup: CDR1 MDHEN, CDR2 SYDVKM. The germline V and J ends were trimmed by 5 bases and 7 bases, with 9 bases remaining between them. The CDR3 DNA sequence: TGTGCCAGCAGTCTGCCGCAGAATGAGCAGTTCTTC. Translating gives CASSLPQNEQFF.

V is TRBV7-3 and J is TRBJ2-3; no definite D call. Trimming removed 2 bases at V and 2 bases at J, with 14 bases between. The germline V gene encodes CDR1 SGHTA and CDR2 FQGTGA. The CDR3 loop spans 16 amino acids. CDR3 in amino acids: CASSLGARSVTDTQYF. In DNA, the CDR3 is TGTGCCAGCAGCTTAGGCGCTAGATCAGTCACAGATACGCAGTATTTT.

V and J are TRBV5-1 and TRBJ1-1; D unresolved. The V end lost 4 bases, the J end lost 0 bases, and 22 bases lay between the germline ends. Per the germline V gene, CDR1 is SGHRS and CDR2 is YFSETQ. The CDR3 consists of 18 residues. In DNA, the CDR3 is TGCGCCAGCAGCATGGTCATTTTTCCAGGCAGCATGAACACTGAAGCTTTCTTT. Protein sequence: CASSMVIFPGSMNTEAFF.

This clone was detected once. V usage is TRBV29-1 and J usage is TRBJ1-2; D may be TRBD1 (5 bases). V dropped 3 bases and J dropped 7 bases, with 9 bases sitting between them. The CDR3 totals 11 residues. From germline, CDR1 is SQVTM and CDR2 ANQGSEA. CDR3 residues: CSVEAGLGYTF. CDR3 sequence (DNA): TGCAGCGTTGAGGCAGGGCTTGGCTACACCTTC.

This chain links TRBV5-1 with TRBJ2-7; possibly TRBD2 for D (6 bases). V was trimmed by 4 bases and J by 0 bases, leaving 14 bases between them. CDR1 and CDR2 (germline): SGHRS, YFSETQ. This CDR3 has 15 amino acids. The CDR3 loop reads CASSRDSTSSYEQYF. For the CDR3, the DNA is TGCGCCAGCAGCCGGGACTCCACGAGCTCCTACGAGCAGTACTTC.

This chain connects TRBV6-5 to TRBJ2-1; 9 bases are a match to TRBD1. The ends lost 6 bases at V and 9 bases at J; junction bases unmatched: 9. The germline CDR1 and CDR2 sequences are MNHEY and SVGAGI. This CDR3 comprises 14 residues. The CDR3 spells CASSQDRGVGEQFF. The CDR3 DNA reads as TGTGCCAGCAGCCAGGACAGGGGTGTGGGTGAGCAGTTCTTC.

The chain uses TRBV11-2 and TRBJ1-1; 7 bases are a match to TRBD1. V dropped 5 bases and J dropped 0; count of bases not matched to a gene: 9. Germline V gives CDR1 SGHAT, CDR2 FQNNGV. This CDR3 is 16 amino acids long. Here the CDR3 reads CASSERWDRLNTEAFF. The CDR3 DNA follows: TGTGCCAGCAGCGAAAGGTGGGACAGACTGAACACTGAAGCTTTCTTT.

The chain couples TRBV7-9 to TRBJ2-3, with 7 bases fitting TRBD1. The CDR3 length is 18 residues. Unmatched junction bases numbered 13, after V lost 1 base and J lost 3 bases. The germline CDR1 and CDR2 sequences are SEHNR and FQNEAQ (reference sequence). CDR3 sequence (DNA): TGTGCCAGCAGCTTAGGTATTGACAGGGCCTTCCGTACAGATACGCAGTATTTT. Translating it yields CASSLGIDRAFRTDTQYF.

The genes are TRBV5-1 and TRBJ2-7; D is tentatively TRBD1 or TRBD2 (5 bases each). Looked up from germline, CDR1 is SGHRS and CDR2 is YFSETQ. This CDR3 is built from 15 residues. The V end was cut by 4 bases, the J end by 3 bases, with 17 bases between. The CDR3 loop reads CASSRPGQSLYEQYF. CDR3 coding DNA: TGCGCCAGCAGCCGCCCGGGGCAATCCCTCTACGAGCAGTACTTC.

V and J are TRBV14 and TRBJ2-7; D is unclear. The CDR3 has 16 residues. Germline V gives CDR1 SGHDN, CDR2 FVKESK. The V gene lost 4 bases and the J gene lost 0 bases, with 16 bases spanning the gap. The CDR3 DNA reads TGTGCCAGCAGCCCACCGGGTGCTTTGAGCTCCTACGAGCAGTACTTC. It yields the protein CASSPPGALSSYEQYF.

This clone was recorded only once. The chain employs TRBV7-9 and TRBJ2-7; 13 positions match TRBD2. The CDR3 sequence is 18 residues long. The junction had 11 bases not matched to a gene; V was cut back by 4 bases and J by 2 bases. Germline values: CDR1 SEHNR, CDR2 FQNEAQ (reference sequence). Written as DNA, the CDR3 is TGTGCCAGCAGCTCCGGGACTAGCGGGATTTTAGGCACCTACGAGCAGTACTTC. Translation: CASSSGTSGILGTYEQYF.

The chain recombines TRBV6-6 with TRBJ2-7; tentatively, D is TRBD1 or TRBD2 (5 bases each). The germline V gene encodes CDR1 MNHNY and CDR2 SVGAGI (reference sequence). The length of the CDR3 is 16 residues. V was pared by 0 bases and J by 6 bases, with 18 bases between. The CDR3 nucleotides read TGTGCCAGCAGTTACTCTCCGGGACCCACATCCAGCGAGCAGTACTTC. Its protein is CASSYSPGPTSSEQYF.

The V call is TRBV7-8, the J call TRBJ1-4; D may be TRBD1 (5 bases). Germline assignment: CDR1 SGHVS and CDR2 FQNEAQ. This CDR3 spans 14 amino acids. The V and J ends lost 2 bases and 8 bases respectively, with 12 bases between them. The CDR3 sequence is CASSLSGVGEKLFF. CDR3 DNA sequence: TGTGCCAGCAGCTTATCGGGGGTTGGGGAAAAACTGTTTTTT.

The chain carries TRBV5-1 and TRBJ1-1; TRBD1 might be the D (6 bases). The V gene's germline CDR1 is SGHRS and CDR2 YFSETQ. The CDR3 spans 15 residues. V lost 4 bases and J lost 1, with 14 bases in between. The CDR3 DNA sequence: TGCGCCAGCAGCACGACAGGACTCAAGAACACTGAAGCTTTCTTT. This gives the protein CASSTTGLKNTEAFF.